The T cell receptor beta chain described here comes from a study of T cells in Graves' hyperthyroidism and ophthalmopathy. Study background: Peripheral blood was collected at initial diagnosis, before any treatment.

This clonotype has at least ten counts. As yet, its antigen is unknown. Amplification yielded TCR beta CDR3 regions, with RNA transcripts as the source. First-round RT-PCR of the TCR CDR3 relied on the HTBI primer set. One entry per CDR3 protein, called by TCRdb with MiXCR from the multiplex PCR reads. This sample has a few hundred thousand distinct CDR3 sequences, with roughly 13% found just once. The trim removed 0 bases at V and 0 bases at J, leaving 5 bases unmatched. The CDR3 is 16 amino acids. Per the germline V gene, CDR1 is SGHKS and CDR2 is YYEKEE (reference sequence). Study observations and caveats: A model using 13 V-J features told ophthalmopathy apart from stable hyperthyroidism.

The V and J genes are TRBV5-5 and TRBJ1-1; 7 bases map to TRBD1. Sequencing was done on a sample of blood. This sequence originates from a woman aged 40 to 49 with Graves' ophthalmopathy. This CDR3 is CASSLGAGQMNTEAFF. For the CDR3, the DNA is TGTGCCAGCAGCTTGGGGGCGGGACAGATGAACACTGAAGCTTTCTTT.